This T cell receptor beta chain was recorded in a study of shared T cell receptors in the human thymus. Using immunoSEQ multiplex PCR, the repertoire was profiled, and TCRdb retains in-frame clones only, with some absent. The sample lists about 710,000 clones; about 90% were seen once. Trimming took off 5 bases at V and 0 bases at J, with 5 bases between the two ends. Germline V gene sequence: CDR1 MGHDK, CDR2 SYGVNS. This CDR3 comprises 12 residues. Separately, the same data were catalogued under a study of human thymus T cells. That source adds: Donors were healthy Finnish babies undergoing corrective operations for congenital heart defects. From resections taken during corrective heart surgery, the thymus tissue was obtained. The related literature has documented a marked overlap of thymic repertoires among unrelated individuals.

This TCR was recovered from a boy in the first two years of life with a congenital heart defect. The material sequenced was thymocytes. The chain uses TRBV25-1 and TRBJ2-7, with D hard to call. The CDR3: CASSPFSYEQYF. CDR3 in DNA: TGTGCCAGCAGTCCCTTCTCCTACGAGCAGTACTTC.